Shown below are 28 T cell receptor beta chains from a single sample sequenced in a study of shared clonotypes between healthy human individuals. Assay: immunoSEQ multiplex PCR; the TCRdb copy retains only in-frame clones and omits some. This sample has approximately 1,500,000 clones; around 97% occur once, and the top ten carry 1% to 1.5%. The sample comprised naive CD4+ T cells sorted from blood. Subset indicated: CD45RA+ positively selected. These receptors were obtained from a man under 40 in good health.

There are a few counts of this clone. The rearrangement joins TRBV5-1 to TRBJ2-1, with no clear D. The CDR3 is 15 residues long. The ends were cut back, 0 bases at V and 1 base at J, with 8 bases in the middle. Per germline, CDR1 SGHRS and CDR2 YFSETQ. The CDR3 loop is CASSLEQDSYNEQFF. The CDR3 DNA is TGCGCCAGCAGCTTGGAGCAGGATTCCTACAATGAGCAGTTCTTC. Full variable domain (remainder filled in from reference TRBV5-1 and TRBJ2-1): KAGVTQTPRYLIKTRGQQVTLSCSPISGHRSVSWYQQTPGQGLQFLFEYFSETQRNKGNFPGRFSGRQFSNSRSEMNVSTLELGDSALYLCASSLEQDSYNEQFFGPGTRLTVL.

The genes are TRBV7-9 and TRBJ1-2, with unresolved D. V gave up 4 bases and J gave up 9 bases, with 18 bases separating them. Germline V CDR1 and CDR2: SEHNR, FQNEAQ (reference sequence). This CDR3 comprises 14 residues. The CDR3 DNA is TGTGCCAGCAGCTCCGTGTCTCCCGCCCTGAGCTACACCTTC. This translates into CASSSVSPALSYTF.

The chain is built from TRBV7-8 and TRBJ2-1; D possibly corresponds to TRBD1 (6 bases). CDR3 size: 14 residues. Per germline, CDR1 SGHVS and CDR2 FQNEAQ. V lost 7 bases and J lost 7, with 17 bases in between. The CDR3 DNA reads TGTGCCAGCACAACCCCGAACAGGGAAAATGAGCAGTTCTTC. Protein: CASTTPNRENEQFF.

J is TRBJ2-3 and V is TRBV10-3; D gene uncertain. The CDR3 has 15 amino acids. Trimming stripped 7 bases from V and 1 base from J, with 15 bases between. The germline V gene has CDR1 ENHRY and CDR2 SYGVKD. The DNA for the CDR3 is TGTGCCATCACCTCACTACCGCTGGGCACAGATACGCAGTATTTT. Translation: CAITSLPLGTDTQYF.

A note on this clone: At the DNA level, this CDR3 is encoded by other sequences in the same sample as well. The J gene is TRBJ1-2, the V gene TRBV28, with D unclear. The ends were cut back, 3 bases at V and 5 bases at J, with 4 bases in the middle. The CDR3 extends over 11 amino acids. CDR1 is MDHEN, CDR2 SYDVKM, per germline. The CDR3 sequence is CASSFGYGYTF. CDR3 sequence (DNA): TGTGCCAGCAGTTTCGGGTATGGCTACACCTTC.

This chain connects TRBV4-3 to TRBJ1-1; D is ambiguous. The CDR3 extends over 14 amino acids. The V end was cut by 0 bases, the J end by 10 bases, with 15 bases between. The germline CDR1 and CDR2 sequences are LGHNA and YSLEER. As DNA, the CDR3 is TGCGCCAGCAGCCAAGATCTATCCCGGGAGCGAGCTTTCTTT. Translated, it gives CASSQDLSRERAFF.

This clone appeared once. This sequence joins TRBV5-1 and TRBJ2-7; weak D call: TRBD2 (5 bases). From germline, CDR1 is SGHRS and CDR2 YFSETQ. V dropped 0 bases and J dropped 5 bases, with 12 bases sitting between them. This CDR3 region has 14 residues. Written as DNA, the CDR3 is TGCGCCAGCAGCTTGGCCTACCAAGCGGACGAGCAGTACTTC. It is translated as CASSLAYQADEQYF.

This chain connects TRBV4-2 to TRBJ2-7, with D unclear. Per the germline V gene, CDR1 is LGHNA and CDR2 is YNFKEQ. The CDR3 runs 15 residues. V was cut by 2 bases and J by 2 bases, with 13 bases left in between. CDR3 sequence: CASSQSTDATYEQYF. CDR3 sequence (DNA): TGTGCCAGCAGCCAATCTACGGACGCAACCTACGAGCAGTACTTC.

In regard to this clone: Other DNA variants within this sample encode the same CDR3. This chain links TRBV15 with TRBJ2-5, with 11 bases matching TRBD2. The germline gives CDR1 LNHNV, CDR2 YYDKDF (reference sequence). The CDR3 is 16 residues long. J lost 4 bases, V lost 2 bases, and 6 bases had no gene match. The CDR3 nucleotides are TGTGCCACCAGCAGACATACAACTAGCGGGAGAGAGACCCAGTACTTC. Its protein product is CATSRHTTSGRETQYF. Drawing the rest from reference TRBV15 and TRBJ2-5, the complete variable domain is DAMVIQNPRYQVTQFGKPVTLSCSQTLNHNVMYWYQQKSSQAPKLLFHYYDKDFNNEADTPDNFQSRRPNTSFCFLDIRSPGLGDTAMYLCATSRHTTSGRETQYFGPGTRLLVL.

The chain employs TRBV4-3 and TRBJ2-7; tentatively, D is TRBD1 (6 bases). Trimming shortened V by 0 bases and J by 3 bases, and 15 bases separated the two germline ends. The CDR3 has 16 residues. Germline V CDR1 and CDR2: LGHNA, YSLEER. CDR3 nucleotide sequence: TGCGCCAGCAGCCAAGAGGCCAGGGGCGACTACTACGAGCAGTACTTC. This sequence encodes CASSQEARGDYYEQYF.

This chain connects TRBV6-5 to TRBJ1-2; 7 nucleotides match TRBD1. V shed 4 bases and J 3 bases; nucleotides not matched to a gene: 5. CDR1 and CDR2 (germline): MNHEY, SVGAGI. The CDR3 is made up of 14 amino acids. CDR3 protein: CASSLRQGDYGYTF. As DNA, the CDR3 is TGTGCCAGCAGTTTAAGACAGGGCGACTATGGCTACACCTTC.

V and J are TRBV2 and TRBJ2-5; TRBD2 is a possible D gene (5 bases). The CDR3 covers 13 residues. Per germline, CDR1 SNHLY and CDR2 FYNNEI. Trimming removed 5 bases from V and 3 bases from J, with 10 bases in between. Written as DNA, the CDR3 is TGTGCCAGCAGTAACCGGGAAGAAGAGACCCAGTACTTC. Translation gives CASSNREEETQYF.

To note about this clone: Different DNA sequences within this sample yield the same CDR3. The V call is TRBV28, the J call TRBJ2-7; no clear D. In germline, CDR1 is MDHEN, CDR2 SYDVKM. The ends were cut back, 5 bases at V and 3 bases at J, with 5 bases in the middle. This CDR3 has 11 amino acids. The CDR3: CASSRGYEQYF. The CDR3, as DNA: TGTGCCAGCAGTCGCGGCTACGAGCAGTACTTC.

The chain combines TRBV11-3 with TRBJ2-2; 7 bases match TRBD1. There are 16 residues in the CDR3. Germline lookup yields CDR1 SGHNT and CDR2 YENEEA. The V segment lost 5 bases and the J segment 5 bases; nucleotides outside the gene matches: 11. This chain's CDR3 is CASSPGQALRTGELFF. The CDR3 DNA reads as TGTGCCAGCAGCCCAGGACAGGCGCTGCGAACCGGGGAGCTGTTTTTT.

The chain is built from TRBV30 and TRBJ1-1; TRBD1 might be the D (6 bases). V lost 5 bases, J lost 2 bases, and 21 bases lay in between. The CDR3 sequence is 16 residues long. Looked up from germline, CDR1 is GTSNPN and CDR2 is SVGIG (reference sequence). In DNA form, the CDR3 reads TGTGCCTGGCGGTTAGGGGGGATGGGATCAAACACTGAAGCTTTCTTT. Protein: CAWRLGGMGSNTEAFF.

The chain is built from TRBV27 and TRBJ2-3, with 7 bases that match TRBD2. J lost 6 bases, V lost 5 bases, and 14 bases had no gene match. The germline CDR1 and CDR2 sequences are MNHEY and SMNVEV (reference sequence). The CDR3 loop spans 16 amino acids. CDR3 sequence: CASSPIRSSGLDTQYF. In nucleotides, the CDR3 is TGTGCCAGCAGTCCAATCAGGTCTAGCGGCCTCGATACGCAGTATTTT.

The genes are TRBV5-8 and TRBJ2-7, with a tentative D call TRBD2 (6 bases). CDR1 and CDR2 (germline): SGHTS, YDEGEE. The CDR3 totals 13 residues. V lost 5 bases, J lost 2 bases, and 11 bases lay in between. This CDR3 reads CASRSGLPYEQYF. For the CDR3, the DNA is TGTGCCAGCAGGTCGGGACTCCCCTACGAGCAGTACTTC.

This chain's CDR3 is CASFGAPSYNEQFF. Here the CDR3 DNA reads TGCGCCAGCTTCGGGGCCCCCTCCTACAATGAGCAGTTCTTC. The chain recombines TRBV10-2 with TRBJ2-1; D tentatively fits TRBD1 or TRBD2 (5 bases each). Per the germline V gene, CDR1 is WSHSY and CDR2 is SAAADI. V was clipped by 8 bases and J by 0 bases, with 11 bases between them. The CDR3 covers 14 residues.

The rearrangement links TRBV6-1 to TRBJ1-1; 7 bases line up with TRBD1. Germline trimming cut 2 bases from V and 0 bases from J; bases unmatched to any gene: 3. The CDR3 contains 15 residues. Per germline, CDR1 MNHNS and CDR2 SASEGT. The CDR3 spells CASSELGQMNTEAFF. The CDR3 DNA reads TGTGCCAGCAGTGAACTGGGACAGATGAACACTGAAGCTTTCTTT.

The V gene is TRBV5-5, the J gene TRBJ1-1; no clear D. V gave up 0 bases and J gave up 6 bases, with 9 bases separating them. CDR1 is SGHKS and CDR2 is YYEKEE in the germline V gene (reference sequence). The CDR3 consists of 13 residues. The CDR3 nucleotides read TGTGCCAGCAGCTTGGCCAGCTCCTCTGAAGCTTTCTTT. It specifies CASSLASSSEAFF.

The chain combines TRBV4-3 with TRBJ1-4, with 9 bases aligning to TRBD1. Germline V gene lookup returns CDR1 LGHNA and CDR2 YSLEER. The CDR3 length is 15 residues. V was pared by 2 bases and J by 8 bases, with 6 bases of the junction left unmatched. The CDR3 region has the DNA TGCGCCAGCAGCCAATCACAGGGGGCACGAGAAAAACTGTTTTTT. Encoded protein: CASSQSQGAREKLFF.

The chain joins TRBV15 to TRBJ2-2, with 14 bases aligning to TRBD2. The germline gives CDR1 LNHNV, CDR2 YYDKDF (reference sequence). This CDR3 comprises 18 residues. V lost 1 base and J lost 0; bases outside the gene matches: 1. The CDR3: CATSRAGLAGANTGELFF. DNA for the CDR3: TGTGCCACCAGCAGAGCGGGACTAGCGGGAGCGAACACCGGGGAGCTGTTTTTT.

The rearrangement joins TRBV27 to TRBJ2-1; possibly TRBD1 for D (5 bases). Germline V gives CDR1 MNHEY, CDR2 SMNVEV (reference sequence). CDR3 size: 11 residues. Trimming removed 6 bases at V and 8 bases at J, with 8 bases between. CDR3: CASSQGDEQFF. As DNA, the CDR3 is TGTGCCAGCAGCCAGGGTGATGAGCAGTTCTTC.

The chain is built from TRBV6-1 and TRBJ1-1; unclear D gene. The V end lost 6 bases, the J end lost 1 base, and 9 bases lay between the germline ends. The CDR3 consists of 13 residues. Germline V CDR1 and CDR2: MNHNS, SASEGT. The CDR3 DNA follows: TGTGCCAGCAGGCCCGCCACGAACACTGAAGCTTTCTTT. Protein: CASRPATNTEAFF.

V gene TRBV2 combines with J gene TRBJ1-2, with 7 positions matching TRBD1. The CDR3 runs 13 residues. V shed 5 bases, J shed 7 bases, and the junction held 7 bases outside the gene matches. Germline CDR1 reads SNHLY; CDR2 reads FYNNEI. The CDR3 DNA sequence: TGTGCCAGCAGTTACAAGGGGGCCGGTGGCTACACCTTC. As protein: CASSYKGAGGYTF.

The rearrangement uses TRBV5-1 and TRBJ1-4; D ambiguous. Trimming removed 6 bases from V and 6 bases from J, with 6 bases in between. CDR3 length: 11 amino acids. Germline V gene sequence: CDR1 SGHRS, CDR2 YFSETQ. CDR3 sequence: CASTLDEKLFF. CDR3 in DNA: TGCGCCAGCACCCTCGATGAAAAACTGTTTTTT. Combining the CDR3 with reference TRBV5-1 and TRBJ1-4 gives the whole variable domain KAGVTQTPRYLIKTRGQQVTLSCSPISGHRSVSWYQQTPGQGLQFLFEYFSETQRNKGNFPGRFSGRQFSNSRSEMNVSTLELGDSALYLCASTLDEKLFFGSGTQLSVL.

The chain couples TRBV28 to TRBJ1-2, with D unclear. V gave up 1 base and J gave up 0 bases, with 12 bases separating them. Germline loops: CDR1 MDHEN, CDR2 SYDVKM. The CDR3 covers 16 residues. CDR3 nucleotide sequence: TGTGCCAGCAGTTTATTTGGAGCTGAATCTAACTATGGCTACACCTTC. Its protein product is CASSLFGAESNYGYTF.

The CDR3: CASSLYGQENYEQYF. In DNA form, the CDR3 reads TGTGCCAGCAGCTTATATGGGCAGGAAAACTACGAGCAGTACTTC. The V and J genes are TRBV7-9 and TRBJ2-7; D is undetermined. Germline CDR1 SEHNR, CDR2 FQNEAQ (reference sequence). The CDR3 is 15 residues long. The V end was cut by 2 bases, the J end by 3 bases, with 14 bases between.